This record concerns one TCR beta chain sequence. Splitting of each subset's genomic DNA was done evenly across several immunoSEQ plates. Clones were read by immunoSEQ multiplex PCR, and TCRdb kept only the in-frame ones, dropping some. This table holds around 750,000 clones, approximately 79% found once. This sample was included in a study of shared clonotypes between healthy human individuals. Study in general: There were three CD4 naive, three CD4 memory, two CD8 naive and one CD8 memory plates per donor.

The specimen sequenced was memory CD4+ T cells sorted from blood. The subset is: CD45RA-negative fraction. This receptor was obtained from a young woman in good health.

This CDR3 is CASSMNYPGDTQYF. CDR3 nucleotide sequence: TGTGCCAGTAGTATGAACTACCCAGGGGATACGCAGTATTTT. This chain uses TRBV19 with TRBJ2-3; weak D call: TRBD1 (5 bases). The CDR3 is made up of 14 amino acids. V shed 3 bases and J shed 6 bases, with 13 bases lying between them. From germline, CDR1 is LNHDA and CDR2 SQIVND (reference sequence). The variable domain in full, with the rest retrieved from reference TRBV19 and TRBJ2-3, is DGGITQSPKYLFRKEGQNVTLSCEQNLNHDAMYWYRQDPGQGLRLIYYSQIVNDFQKGDIAEGYSVSREKKESFPLTVTSAQKNPTAFYLCASSMNYPGDTQYFGPGTRLTVL.